This T cell receptor (beta chain) is from a study of TIL therapy for anti-PD-1-resistant metastatic lung cancer. Study information: Most patients had lung adenocarcinoma; a handful of tumors were EGFR-mutant, two ALK-rearranged; half smoked currently or formerly.

This was the immunoSEQ v3 assay. Libraries were sequenced to 2 million to 2.5 million read pairs (survey) or about 5-6.5 million (deep). Sequenced by immunoSEQ multiplex PCR; TCRdb stores in-frame clones only, minus some. Among 60,000 or so clones, around 69% were seen once, and the ten largest hold less than 8%. Time point meaning: pre-treatment sample, taken before nivolumab and TIL therapy. V was pared by 6 bases and J by 1 base, with 19 bases between. This CDR3 region has 16 residues. Germline values: CDR1 KGHSH, CDR2 LQKENI. Concerning this clone: The antigen is not known.

Study-level results: The baseline peripheral repertoire was partially replaced by infused TIL clonotypes that later decayed. Treatment-naive, never-smoker and oncogene-addicted patients were overrepresented in this highly selected cohort.

The sample in question was blood, obtained at baseline. The TCR was taken from a person aged 25 to 80 with non-small cell lung cancer. V is TRBV18 and J is TRBJ2-7; D is undetermined. For the CDR3, the DNA is TGTGCCAGCTCCCCGATCCAGGCCTACGATTCCTACGAGCAGTACTTC. Its protein is CASSPIQAYDSYEQYF.